A single sample is the source of the 11 T cell receptor beta chains below, sequenced in a study of OX40 agonist ivuxolimab in advanced cancers. Libraries were prepared through the immunoSEQ multiplex PCR assay. TCRdb took over this immuneACCESS table, retaining in-frame rearrangements with V and J assigned. Such tables are incomplete; in checked studies, under half of the missing clones stem from an unresolved V gene, and the remainder is unexplained. The sample records tens of thousands of clones, approximately 90% of which are singletons. The top ten clones comprise less than 8% of the sample. The sequencing used CD4+ or CD8+ T cells sorted from blood, collected in a trial of the OX40 agonist ivuxolimab. These receptors were obtained from an adult with an advanced solid tumor such as melanoma, head and neck, liver or kidney cancer.

V is TRBV29-1 and J is TRBJ1-2; D uncertain. The CDR3 is made up of 9 amino acids. The germline V gene has CDR1 SQVTM and CDR2 ANQGSEA. Trimming removed 3 bases from V and 8 bases from J, with 4 bases in between. The CDR3 protein is CSVDKGYTF. Here the CDR3 DNA reads TGCAGCGTTGATAAGGGCTACACCTTC.

This chain uses TRBV28 with TRBJ1-2; 7 bases agree with TRBD1. The germline V gene has CDR1 MDHEN and CDR2 SYDVKM. This CDR3 is 14 amino acids long. The V and J ends lost 2 bases and 7 bases, in that order; junction bases with no gene match: 7. The CDR3 bases are TGTGCCAGCAGTTTAGACAGGGAGCAGGGTGGCTACACCTTC. This translates into CASSLDREQGGYTF.

V usage is TRBV5-1 and J usage is TRBJ2-1, with 8 positions matching TRBD1. This CDR3 has 15 amino acids. CDR1 is SGHRS, CDR2 YFSETQ, per germline. V gave up 0 bases and J gave up 5 bases; unmatched junction bases: 4. The CDR3 sequence is CASSLVTGGDNEQFF. The CDR3 bases are TGCGCCAGCAGCTTGGTAACAGGGGGTGACAATGAGCAGTTCTTC.

The chain couples TRBV7-9 to TRBJ2-6, with 8 bases lining up with TRBD1. Germline CDR1 reads SEHNR; CDR2 reads FQNEAQ (reference sequence). Germline trimming cut 6 bases from V and 1 base from J; bases unmatched to any gene: 11. The CDR3 extends over 18 amino acids. DNA for the CDR3: TGTGCCAGCAGTCTCCAGACAGGGGCCCAATCTGGGGCCAACGTCCTGACTTTC. Protein sequence: CASSLQTGAQSGANVLTF.

The chain couples TRBV30 to TRBJ2-3, with D unresolved. CDR3 size: 11 residues. V was clipped by 8 bases and J by 0 bases, with 6 bases between them. Germline V CDR1 and CDR2: GTSNPN, SVGIG (reference sequence). CDR3 residues: CAMSSTDTQYF. The CDR3 nucleotides read TGTGCCATGTCCAGCACAGATACGCAGTATTTT. The variable domain in full, with the rest retrieved from reference TRBV30 and TRBJ2-3, is SQTIHQWPATLVQPVGSPLSLECTVEGTSNPNLYWYRQAAGRGLQLLFYSVGIGQISSEVPQNLSASRPQDRQFILSSKKLLLSDSGFYLCAMSSTDTQYFGPGTRLTVL.

The chain combines TRBV28 with TRBJ2-1; TRBD2 matches at 7 bases. V lost 5 bases, J lost 4 bases, and 5 bases stayed unmatched. CDR3 size: 14 residues. The germline V gene encodes CDR1 MDHEN and CDR2 SYDVKM. The CDR3 DNA reads as TGTGCCAGCAGTATTCCGGGACTATACAATGAGCAGTTCTTC. This gives the protein CASSIPGLYNEQFF. Filled out from reference TRBV28 and TRBJ2-1, the complete variable domain reads DVKVTQSSRYLVKRTGEKVFLECVQDMDHENMFWYRQDPGLGLRLIYFSYDVKMKEKGDIPEGYSVSREKKERFSLILESASTNQTSMYLCASSIPGLYNEQFFGPGTRLTVL.

V and J are TRBV23-1 and TRBJ2-5; the match to TRBD1 covers 7 bases. TRBV23-1 is designated an ORF whose function remains uncertain. The V gene end was trimmed by 10 bases and the J gene end by 8 bases; junction bases not matched to a gene: 19. The length of the CDR3 is 15 residues. The CDR3 bases are TGCGCCAACCCCACCAGCAAGACAGGGAATTCAACCCAGTACTTC. This translates into CANPTSKTGNSTQYF.

V and J are TRBV10-1 and TRBJ2-1; 12 bases fit TRBD2. CDR3 length: 19 amino acids. Germline CDR1 reads WNHNN; CDR2 reads SYGVQD (reference sequence). The trim removed 0 bases at V and 2 bases at J, leaving 8 bases unmatched. CDR3 in amino acids: CASSESGLAGKGTYNEQFF. In DNA form, the CDR3 reads TGCGCCAGCAGTGAGTCGGGACTAGCGGGTAAAGGGACCTACAATGAGCAGTTCTTC.

This sequence joins TRBV6-5 and TRBJ2-1; 9 bases align to TRBD2. J lost 8 bases, V lost 10 bases, and 12 bases had no gene match. Germline V gene sequence: CDR1 MNHEY, CDR2 SVGAGI. The CDR3 length is 14 residues. The CDR3 DNA sequence: TGTGCCACCGCCCGGGTGGCGGGAGGGGATGAGCAGTTCTTC. Protein product: CATARVAGGDEQFF.

V is TRBV7-9 and J is TRBJ2-1; either TRBD1 or TRBD2 may fit D (5 bases each). Trimming removed 11 bases from V and 5 bases from J, with 19 bases in between. Germline V gene data show CDR1 as SEHNR and CDR2 as FQNEAQ (reference sequence). The CDR3 runs 14 residues. CDR3 nucleotides: TGTGCCTCCATGGGGGACGGCTGGAACAATGAGCAGTTCTTC. It translates to CASMGDGWNNEQFF. Looking up the rest from reference TRBV7-9 and TRBJ2-1 gives the full variable domain: DTGVSQNPRHKITKRGQNVTFRCDPISEHNRLYWYRQTLGQGPEFLTYFQNEAQLEKSRLLSDRFSAERPKGSFSTLEIQRTEQGDSAMYLCASMGDGWNNEQFFGPGTRLTVL.

The J gene is TRBJ2-3, the V gene TRBV28, with 7 nucleotides matching TRBD2. The CDR3 totals 17 residues. V dropped 5 bases and J dropped 1; count of bases not matched to a gene: 12. CDR1 MDHEN and CDR2 SYDVKM come from the germline V gene. The CDR3 DNA is TGTGCCAGCAGTCACGATACACCTCGGGGGGGCACAGATACGCAGTATTTT. Its protein is CASSHDTPRGGTDTQYF.